The source of this T cell receptor (beta chain) is a study of Graves' ophthalmopathy and Graves' hyperthyroidism. Investigators amplified TCR beta CDR3 regions from RNA transcripts. The library came from an HTBI-primed first-round RT-PCR and a second-round multiplex PCR. MiXCR, applied by TCRdb to the multiplex PCR reads, yields one record per CDR3 protein. The data contain 680,000 or so distinct CDR3 sequences, about a fifth of them singletons. This clonotype occurred a few times. Trimming cost V 4 bases and J 6 bases, with 31 bases left between them. Germline CDR1 is GTSNPN and CDR2 is SVGIG (reference sequence). The CDR3 has 19 residues.

Material for sequencing was peripheral blood. This chain connects TRBV30 to TRBJ1-5; D may be TRBD1 (5 bases). This TCR came from a woman aged 18-29 years with stable Graves' hyperthyroidism. Some clones in this sample may be carry-over from other donors' samples. The CDR3 DNA is TGTGCCTGGACTTTCTACATTAACCGACAGCCACGGATGTGTCAGCCCCAGCATTTT. This sequence encodes CAWTFYINRQPRMCQPQHF.